The 3 T cell receptor beta chains reported below all come from one sample, sequenced in a study of blood T cell repertoires in COVID-19 (TCRdb year 2020). Receptor amplification or capture employed the immunoSEQ multiplex PCR assay. Held by TCRdb, this immuneACCESS table contains in-frame sequences only and omits some clones. Under half of the omission traces to an unresolved V gene where checked; the cause of the rest is unknown. For this sample there are some 150,000 clones; 75% to 90% appear just once. Clones ranked in the top ten supply roughly 2.5% of the sample. The sample was peripheral blood. These receptors were taken from a man aged 50-60 years with active COVID-19.

This chain joins TRBV21-1 and TRBJ2-5; the table's TRBD2 call for D was not verified on the DNA. TRBV21-1 is a pseudogene. This CDR3 spans 15 amino acids. CDR3 nucleotide sequence: TGTGCCAGCCCCAAGGTAGGGGGGGACCAAGAGACCCAGTACTTC. Its translation: CASPKVGGDQETQYF.

This clone was recorded only once. The chain joins TRBV2 to TRBJ1-2; a possible D gene is TRBD1 (6 bases). This CDR3 spans 14 amino acids. V was trimmed by 6 bases and J by 8 bases, leaving 19 bases between them. Per germline, CDR1 SNHLY and CDR2 FYNNEI. The CDR3 loop is CASRDRTGGPGYTF. In nucleotides, the CDR3 is TGTGCCAGCAGGGACAGAACCGGCGGACCAGGCTACACCTTC.

The chain couples TRBV6-5 to TRBJ1-3, with unresolved D. The V gene's germline CDR1 is MNHEY and CDR2 SVGAGI. The CDR3 loop spans 13 amino acids. The V and J ends lost 6 bases and 8 bases respectively, with 14 bases between them. The CDR3 bases are TGTGCCAGCAGACCGAGTACGAGGGACACCATATATTTT. Amino acids: CASRPSTRDTIYF.